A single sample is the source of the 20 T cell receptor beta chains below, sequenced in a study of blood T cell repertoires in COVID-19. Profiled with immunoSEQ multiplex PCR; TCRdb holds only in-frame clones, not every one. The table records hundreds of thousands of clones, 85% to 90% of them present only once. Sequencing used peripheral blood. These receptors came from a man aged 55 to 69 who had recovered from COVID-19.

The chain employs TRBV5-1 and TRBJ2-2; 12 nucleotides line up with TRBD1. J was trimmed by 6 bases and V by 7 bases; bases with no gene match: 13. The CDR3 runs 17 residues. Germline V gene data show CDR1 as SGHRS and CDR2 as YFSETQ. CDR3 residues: CASWRGPGQGASGELFF. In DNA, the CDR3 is TGCGCCAGCTGGAGGGGTCCGGGACAGGGGGCATCCGGGGAGCTGTTTTTT. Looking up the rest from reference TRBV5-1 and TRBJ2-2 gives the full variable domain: KAGVTQTPRYLIKTRGQQVTLSCSPISGHRSVSWYQQTPGQGLQFLFEYFSETQRNKGNFPGRFSGRQFSNSRSEMNVSTLELGDSALYLCASWRGPGQGASGELFFGEGSRLTVL.

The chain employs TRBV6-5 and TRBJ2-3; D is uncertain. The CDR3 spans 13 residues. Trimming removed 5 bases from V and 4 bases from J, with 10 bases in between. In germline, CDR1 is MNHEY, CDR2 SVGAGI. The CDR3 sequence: CASSRTQADTQYF. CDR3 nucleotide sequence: TGTGCCAGCAGTCGCACTCAGGCAGATACGCAGTATTTT.

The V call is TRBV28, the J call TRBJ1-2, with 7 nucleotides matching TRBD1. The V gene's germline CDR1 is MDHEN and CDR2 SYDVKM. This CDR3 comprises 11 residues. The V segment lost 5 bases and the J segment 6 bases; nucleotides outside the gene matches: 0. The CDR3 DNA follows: TGTGCCAGCAGTACAGGGGATGGCTACACCTTC. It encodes CASSTGDGYTF.

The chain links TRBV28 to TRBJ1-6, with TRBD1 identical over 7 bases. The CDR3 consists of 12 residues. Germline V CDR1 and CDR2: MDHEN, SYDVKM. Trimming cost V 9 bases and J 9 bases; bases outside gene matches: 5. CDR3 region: CASDRASSPLHF. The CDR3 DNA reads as TGTGCCAGTGACAGGGCGAGTTCACCCCTCCACTTT.

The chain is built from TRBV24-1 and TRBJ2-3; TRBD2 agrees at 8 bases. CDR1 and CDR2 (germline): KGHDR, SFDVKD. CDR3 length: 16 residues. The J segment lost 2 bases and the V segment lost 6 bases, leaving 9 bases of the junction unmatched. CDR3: CATSWGGGGLTDTQYF. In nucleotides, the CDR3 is TGTGCCACCAGTTGGGGCGGCGGGGGGCTCACAGATACGCAGTATTTT.

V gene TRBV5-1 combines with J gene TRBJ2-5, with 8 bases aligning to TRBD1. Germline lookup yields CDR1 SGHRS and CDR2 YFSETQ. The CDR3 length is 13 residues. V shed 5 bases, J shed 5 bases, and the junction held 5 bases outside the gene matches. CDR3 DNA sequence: TGCGCCAGCAGGGACAGGGTTATGGAGACCCAGTACTTC. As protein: CASRDRVMETQYF.

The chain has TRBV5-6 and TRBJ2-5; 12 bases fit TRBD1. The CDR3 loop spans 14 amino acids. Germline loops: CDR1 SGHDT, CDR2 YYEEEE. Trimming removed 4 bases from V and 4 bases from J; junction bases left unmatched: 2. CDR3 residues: CASSRDRGRETQYF. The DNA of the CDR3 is TGTGCCAGCAGCCGGGACAGGGGGCGAGAGACCCAGTACTTC.

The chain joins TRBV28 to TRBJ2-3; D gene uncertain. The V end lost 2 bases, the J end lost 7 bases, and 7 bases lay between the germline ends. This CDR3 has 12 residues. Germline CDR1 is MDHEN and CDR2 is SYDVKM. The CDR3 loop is CASSLKTYTQYF. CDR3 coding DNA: TGTGCCAGCAGTTTAAAGACTTATACGCAGTATTTT.

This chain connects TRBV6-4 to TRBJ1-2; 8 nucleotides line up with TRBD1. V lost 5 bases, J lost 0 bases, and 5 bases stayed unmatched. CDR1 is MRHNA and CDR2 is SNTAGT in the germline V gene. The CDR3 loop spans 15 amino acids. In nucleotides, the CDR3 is TGTGCCAGCAGTACATGGACAGGGACTAACTATGGCTACACCTTC. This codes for CASSTWTGTNYGYTF.

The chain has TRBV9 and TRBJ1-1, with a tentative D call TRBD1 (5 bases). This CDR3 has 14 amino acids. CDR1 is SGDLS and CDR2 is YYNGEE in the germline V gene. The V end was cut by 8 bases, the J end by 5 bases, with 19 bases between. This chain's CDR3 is CASTQGAGGTEAFF. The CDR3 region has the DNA TGTGCCAGTACCCAGGGAGCCGGGGGGACTGAAGCTTTCTTT.

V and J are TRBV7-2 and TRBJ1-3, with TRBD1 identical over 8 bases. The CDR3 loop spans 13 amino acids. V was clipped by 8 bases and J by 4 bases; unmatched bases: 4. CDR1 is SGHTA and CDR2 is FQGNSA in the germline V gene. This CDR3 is CASGQGGGNTIYF. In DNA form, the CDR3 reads TGTGCCAGCGGACAGGGTGGCGGAAACACCATATATTTT. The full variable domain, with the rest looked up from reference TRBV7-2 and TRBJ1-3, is GAGVSQSPSNKVTEKGKDVELRCDPISGHTALYWYRQSLGQGLEFLIYFQGNSAPDKSGLPSDRFSAERTGGSVSTLTIQRTQQEDSAVYLCASGQGGGNTIYFGEGSWLTVV.

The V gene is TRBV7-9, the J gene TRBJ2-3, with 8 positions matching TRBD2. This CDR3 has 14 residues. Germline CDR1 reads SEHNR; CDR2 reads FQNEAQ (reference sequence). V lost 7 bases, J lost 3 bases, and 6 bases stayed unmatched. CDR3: CASTVLADTDTQYF. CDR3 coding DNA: TGTGCCAGCACCGTACTAGCGGATACAGATACGCAGTATTTT. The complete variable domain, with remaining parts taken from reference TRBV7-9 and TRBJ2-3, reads DTGVSQNPRHKITKRGQNVTFRCDPISEHNRLYWYRQTLGQGPEFLTYFQNEAQLEKSRLLSDRFSAERPKGSFSTLEIQRTEQGDSAMYLCASTVLADTDTQYFGPGTRLTVL.

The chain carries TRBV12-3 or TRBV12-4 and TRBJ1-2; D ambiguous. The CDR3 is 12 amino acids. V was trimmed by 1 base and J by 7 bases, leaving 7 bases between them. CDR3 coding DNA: TGTGCCAGCAGTTTAGACGAGCTTGGCTACACCTTC. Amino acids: CASSLDELGYTF.

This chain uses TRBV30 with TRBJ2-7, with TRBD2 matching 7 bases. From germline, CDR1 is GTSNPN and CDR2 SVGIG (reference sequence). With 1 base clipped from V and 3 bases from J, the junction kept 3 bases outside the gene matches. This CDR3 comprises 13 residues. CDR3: CAWSAGGNYEQYF. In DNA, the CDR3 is TGTGCCTGGAGTGCGGGAGGTAACTACGAGCAGTACTTC.

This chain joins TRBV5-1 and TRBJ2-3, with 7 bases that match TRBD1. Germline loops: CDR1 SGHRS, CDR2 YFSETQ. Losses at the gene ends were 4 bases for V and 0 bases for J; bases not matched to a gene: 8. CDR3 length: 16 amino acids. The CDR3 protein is CASSPGQPASTDTQYF. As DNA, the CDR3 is TGCGCCAGCAGCCCGGGACAGCCTGCCAGCACAGATACGCAGTATTTT.

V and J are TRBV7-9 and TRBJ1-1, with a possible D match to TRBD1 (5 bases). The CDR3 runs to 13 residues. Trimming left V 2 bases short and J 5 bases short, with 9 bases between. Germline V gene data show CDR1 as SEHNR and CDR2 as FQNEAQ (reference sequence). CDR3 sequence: CASSLRGGTEAFF. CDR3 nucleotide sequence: TGTGCCAGCAGCTTAAGGGGAGGTACTGAAGCTTTCTTT.

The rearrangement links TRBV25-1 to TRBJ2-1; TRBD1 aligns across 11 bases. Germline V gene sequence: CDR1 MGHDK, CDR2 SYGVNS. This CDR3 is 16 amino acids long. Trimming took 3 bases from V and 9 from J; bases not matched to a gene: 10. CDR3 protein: CASSESGTGGISEQFF. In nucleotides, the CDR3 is TGTGCCAGCAGTGAGTCCGGGACAGGGGGTATTAGTGAGCAGTTCTTC.

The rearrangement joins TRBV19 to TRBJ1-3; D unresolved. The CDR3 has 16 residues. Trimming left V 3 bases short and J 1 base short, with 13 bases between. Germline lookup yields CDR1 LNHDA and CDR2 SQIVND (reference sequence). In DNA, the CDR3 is TGTGCCAGTAGTATTGGCCCCGCGGGTTCTGGAAACACCATATATTTT. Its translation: CASSIGPAGSGNTIYF.

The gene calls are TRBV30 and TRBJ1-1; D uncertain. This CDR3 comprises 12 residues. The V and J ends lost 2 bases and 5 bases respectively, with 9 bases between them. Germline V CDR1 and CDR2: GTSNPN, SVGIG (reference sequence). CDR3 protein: CAWSSGITEAFF. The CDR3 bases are TGTGCCTGGAGTTCAGGAATAACTGAAGCTTTCTTT.

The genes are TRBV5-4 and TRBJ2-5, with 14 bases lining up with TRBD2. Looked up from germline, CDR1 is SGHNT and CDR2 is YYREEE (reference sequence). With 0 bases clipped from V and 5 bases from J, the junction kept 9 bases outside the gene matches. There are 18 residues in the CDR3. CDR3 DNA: TGTGCCAGCAGCTTGGGGGGACTAGCGGGAGTCGGGGAGGAGACCCAGTACTTC. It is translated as CASSLGGLAGVGEETQYF.